The present TCR beta chain was sequenced within a study of blood T cell repertoires in COVID-19. The overall study: The origin of the acute and convalescent COVID-19 samples was the United States, Italy and Spain. In each case, the material was cDNA or gDNA derived from T cells, B-cell-depleted T cells, or PBMCs.

Authors' processing steps: Reference gene primer amplification gave estimated nucleated cell counts. Only in-frame clones appear in the TCRdb table, and some are missing; sequencing was by immunoSEQ multiplex PCR. That table furnishes V, J and clone size, whereas the DNA furnished D and trimming. The sample records about 250,000 clones, approximately 91% being singletons. The CDR3 totals 15 residues. Trimming cost V 3 bases and J 2 bases; bases outside gene matches: 9. The germline gives CDR1 DFQATT, CDR2 SNEGSKA (reference sequence). This clone was detected only once. The clonotype was recovered from a woman aged 40 to 50 who had recovered from COVID-19. The genes are TRBV20-1 and TRBJ2-7, with TRBD2 identical over 8 bases. The sequenced material came from peripheral blood. The CDR3: CSASSPGLVAYEQYF. DNA of the CDR3: TGCAGTGCTAGTTCGCCGGGACTAGTCGCCTACGAGCAGTACTTC.